This T cell receptor (beta chain) stems from a study of T cells in Graves' hyperthyroidism and ophthalmopathy. V lost 3 bases, J lost 4 bases, and 9 bases lay in between. The CDR3 spans 13 residues. Germline V CDR1 and CDR2: KGHSH, LQKENI. This clonotype was seen repeatedly, ten times or more. The investigators amplified TCR beta CDR3 regions from RNA transcripts. RT-PCR in the first round (using the HTBI primer set) targeted the TCR CDR3. In TCRdb, the multiplex PCR reads were re-called with MiXCR into one record per CDR3 protein. The sample includes some 350,000 distinct CDR3 sequences, approximately 19% seen only once; the top ten take around 4%.

The receptor's source is a woman in her late teens or twenties with Graves' hyperthyroidism. Sequences were obtained from blood. The rearrangement uses TRBV18 and TRBJ1-1, with unresolved D. CDR3 coding DNA: TGTGCCAGCTCACCCCAGGCGGGCACTGAAGCTTTCTTT. This codes for CASSPQAGTEAFF.